What follows describes a single T cell receptor beta chain. Original methodology: Reference gene primer amplification yielded estimated nucleated cell counts. TCRdb's copy holds only in-frame clones and misses some; the assay was immunoSEQ multiplex PCR. V, J and clone size derive from that table, while D and trimming were established from the DNA sequence. The repertoire includes more than 300,000 clones, roughly 91% of them detected once, and more than 1% sits in the top ten. This entry comes from a study of blood T cell repertoires in COVID-19. Study at large: Material from acute and convalescent COVID-19 was sourced from the United States, Italy and Spain.

V was trimmed by 6 bases and J by 4 bases, leaving 12 bases between them. Germline-derived CDR1 and CDR2 are SQVTM and ANQGSEA. This CDR3 has 12 amino acids. Grouping used clinical history reported by participants in a survey and questionnaire. Symptom resolution, clearance, or two negative PCRs marked the recovered donors of Cohort 3. Sequencing was done on a sample of PBMCs or T cells enriched from blood (not recorded which). This sequence originates from a woman aged 18-29 years who had recovered from COVID-19. The chain uses TRBV29-1 and TRBJ1-2; D may be TRBD1 (6 bases). The CDR3 loop reads CSVVQGTYGYTF. The CDR3 bases are TGCAGCGTCGTACAGGGCACCTATGGCTACACCTTC.